The rows below give T cell receptor beta chains drawn from one sample of a study of blood T cell repertoires in COVID-19. Measured with immunoSEQ multiplex PCR; TCRdb has only the in-frame clones, and not every one. The data show around 130,000 clones, 65% to 85% seen once. Material: peripheral blood. The receptors derive from a woman between 65 and 79 years old with acute or convalescent COVID-19. Both conserved end residues are part of each CDR3. D genes are given only for firm matches. Expanded clones are given a class, and other clones once, few, many or no size at all.

V gene	clone size	J gene	D gene	CDR3 protein	CDR3 DNA
TRBV19	many	TRBJ1-6	TRBD1	CASRPGQYNSPLHF	TGTGCCAGTCGCCCGGGACAGTATAATTCACCCCTCCACTTT
TRBV11-3	.	TRBJ1-1	TRBD1	CASSLSLWDRDNTEAFF	TGTGCCAGCAGCCTATCTTTGTGGGACAGGGACAACACTGAAGCTTTCTTT
TRBV7-8	.	TRBJ1-4	.	CASSLTGSTRTNEKLFF	TGTGCCAGCAGCTTGACAGGTTCAACACGGACTAATGAAAAACTGTTTTTT
TRBV7-2	.	TRBJ2-7	TRBD2	CASSPRSAGGEQYF	TGTGCCAGCAGCCCCCGGTCGGCGGGAGGGGAGCAGTACTTC
TRBV24-1	.	TRBJ1-2	TRBD1	CATSDPQTGQRPDGYTF	TGTGCCACCAGTGATCCCCAGACAGGGCAAAGGCCGGATGGCTACACCTTC
TRBV7-8	.	TRBJ2-1	.	CASSTGTSYNEQFF	TGTGCCAGCAGTACCGGGACTTCTTACAATGAGCAGTTCTTC
TRBV2	.	TRBJ2-5	TRBD1	CASSDVRQGAPLWGTQYF	TGTGCCAGCAGTGATGTCAGACAGGGGGCCCCGCTTTGGGGGACCCAGTACTTC
TRBV13	.	TRBJ1-4	.	CASSGGYGEKLFF	TGTGCCAGCAGCGGAGGGTACGGTGAAAAACTGTTTTTT
TRBV5-1	.	TRBJ2-1	.	CASSSFDEQFF	TGCGCCAGCAGCTCCTTCGATGAGCAGTTCTTC
TRBV6-6	.	TRBJ1-2	.	CASSYSGRIRNYGYTF	TGTGCCAGCAGTTACTCCGGGAGAATTCGGAACTATGGCTACACCTTC
TRBV28	.	TRBJ2-1	TRBD1	CASSLWDRGNEQFF	TGTGCCAGCAGTTTATGGGACAGGGGGAATGAGCAGTTCTTC
TRBV11-2	.	TRBJ1-2	.	CASSFSPRDKDYGYTF	TGTGCCAGCAGCTTTAGCCCCCGGGACAAAGACTATGGCTACACCTTC
TRBV15	medium-sized	TRBJ2-7	TRBD1	CATSRGTGAAAEQYF	TGTGCCACCAGCAGAGGGACAGGGGCAGCCGCCGAGCAGTACTTC
TRBV11-3	.	TRBJ1-1	.	CASSLDRSGLAFF	TGTGCCAGCAGCTTAGATCGTTCGGGGTTGGCTTTCTTT
TRBV11-3	.	TRBJ1-1	TRBD1	CASSPNFQTGGRTEAFF	TGTGCCAGCAGCCCGAATTTCCAGACAGGGGGCCGTACTGAAGCTTTCTTT
TRBV24-1	.	TRBJ2-3	TRBD1	CATSDSTGTGPDTQYF	TGTGCCACCAGTGATTCTACTGGGACAGGGCCAGATACGCAGTATTTT
TRBV9	.	TRBJ1-3	.	CASSGEQGSSGNTIYF	TGTGCCAGCAGCGGCGAACAGGGTAGCTCTGGAAACACCATATATTTT
TRBV3-1/TRBV3-2	.	TRBJ2-1	.	CASSPSGKSYNEQFF	TGTGCCAGCAGCCCATCAGGGAAATCCTACAATGAGCAGTTCTTC
TRBV25-1	.	TRBJ2-3	.	CASSVGVTADTQYF	TGTGCCAGCAGTGTGGGAGTTACGGCAGATACGCAGTATTTT
TRBV6-5	.	TRBJ2-5	TRBD1	CASSYHTGGFGETQYF	TGTGCCAGCAGCTACCATACAGGGGGCTTTGGTGAGACCCAGTACTTC
TRBV21-1	.	TRBJ2-7	.	CASSKDSGGGSYEQYF	TGTGCCAGCAGCAAAGACAGCGGCGGGGGATCCTACGAGCAGTACTTC
TRBV19	.	TRBJ2-6	.	CASRKGTGANVLTF	TGTGCCAGTCGTAAGGGGACTGGGGCCAACGTCCTGACTTTC
TRBV20-1	.	TRBJ2-5	TRBD1	CSASWDRSRSVENF	TGCAGTGCAAGTTGGGACAGGTCCCGCTCGGTCGAAAACTTC
TRBV30	.	TRBJ2-5	TRBD2	CAWTGLAGGAAVTQYF	TGTGCCTGGACGGGACTAGCGGGCGGGGCGGCGGTGACCCAGTACTTC
TRBV7-2	.	TRBJ1-3	.	CASSLALLGNTIYF	TGTGCCAGCAGCTTAGCCCTGCTAGGAAACACCATATATTTT
TRBV6-5	.	TRBJ1-6	TRBD1	CASRSLQGNSPLHF	TGTGCCAGCAGATCCCTACAGGGGAATTCACCCCTCCACTTT
TRBV27	.	TRBJ1-6	.	CASSLETGGNSPLHF	TGTGCCAGCAGTTTAGAGACAGGAGGTAATTCACCCCTCCACTTT
TRBV7-9	.	TRBJ2-3	.	CASRGRLTDTQYF	TGTGCCAGCAGGGGGCGGCTCACAGATACGCAGTATTTT
TRBV5-6	.	TRBJ1-5	TRBD1	CASSRRQGGYNQPQHF	TGTGCCAGCAGCAGAAGACAGGGGGGCTACAATCAGCCCCAGCATTTT
TRBV7-2	.	TRBJ1-5	.	CADKGHAGQPQHF	TGTGCCGATAAGGGGCACGCTGGTCAGCCCCAGCATTTT
TRBV21-1	.	TRBJ1-4	.	CASSIPWGGREKLFF	TGTGCCAGCAGCATTCCCTGGGGGGGCAGGGAAAAACTGTTTTTT
TRBV4-3	once	TRBJ1-4	.	CASSQGPTGFNEKLFF	TGCGCCAGCAGCCAAGGGCCAACAGGGTTTAATGAAAAACTGTTTTTT
TRBV6-1	once	TRBJ1-2	.	CASSEIGARGYTF	TGTGCCAGCAGTGAAATTGGGGCTCGGGGCTACACCTTC
TRBV25-1	once	TRBJ1-2	.	CASSESVWGYTF	TGTGCCAGCAGTGAGAGCGTTTGGGGCTACACCTTC
TRBV7-9	.	TRBJ1-6	.	CASSPTGQRGNSPLHF	TGTGCCAGCAGCCCAACAGGGCAGCGGGGTAATTCACCCCTCCACTTT
TRBV9	.	TRBJ1-1	TRBD1	CASSLLDRGGTEAFF	TGTGCCAGCAGTCTCTTGGACAGGGGAGGAACTGAAGCTTTCTTT
TRBV19	.	TRBJ2-3	TRBD2	CASSLGLAGSTDTQYF	TGTGCCAGTAGTCTTGGACTAGCGGGGAGCACAGATACGCAGTATTTT
TRBV5-1	.	TRBJ1-2	.	CASSLASLGTLVYGYTF	TGCGCCAGCAGCTTGGCTTCGTTAGGCACCCTAGTCTATGGCTACACCTTC
TRBV4-1	once	TRBJ1-4	.	CASSFRVLRATNEKLFF	TGCGCCAGCAGTTTCAGGGTTCTTCGGGCAACTAATGAAAAACTGTTTTTT
TRBV29-1	once	TRBJ2-5	.	CSVGTETQYF	TGCAGCGTTGGTACTGAGACCCAGTACTTC
TRBV7-9	.	TRBJ2-1	TRBD1	CASNQGQGTNEQFF	TGTGCCAGCAACCAAGGACAGGGTACGAATGAGCAGTTCTTC
TRBV7-9	.	TRBJ1-3	.	CASSLASSGNTIYF	TGTGCCAGCAGCTTAGCGAGCTCTGGAAACACCATATATTTT
TRBV19	.	TRBJ1-3	TRBD1	CASSFTGGSGNTIYF	TGTGCCAGTAGTTTCACAGGGGGCTCTGGAAACACCATATATTTT
TRBV7-9	.	TRBJ1-6	TRBD1	CASSPGTGDSPLHF	TGTGCCAGCAGCCCCGGGACAGGGGATTCACCCCTCCACTTT
TRBV30	.	TRBJ2-7	.	CAWNLPATEQYF	TGTGCCTGGAATCTGCCTGCTACGGAGCAGTACTTC
TRBV9	.	TRBJ1-1	TRBD1	CASSVIRGRGTEAFF	TGTGCCAGCAGCGTTATCAGGGGGCGGGGGACTGAAGCTTTCTTT
TRBV20-1	.	TRBJ2-1	TRBD1	CSLDDRERQFF	TGCAGTTTAGACGACAGGGAACGGCAGTTCTTC
TRBV27	.	TRBJ1-1	.	CASSPKYRDRTEAFF	TGTGCCAGCAGCCCAAAATACAGGGATCGGACTGAAGCTTTCTTT
TRBV4-1	.	TRBJ1-4	TRBD1	CASSQGVQGALEKLFF	TGCGCCAGCAGCCAAGGGGTCCAGGGGGCGCTTGAAAAACTGTTTTTT
TRBV7-6	.	TRBJ1-5	TRBD1	CASSPRQGVSNQPQHF	TGTGCCAGCAGTCCACGACAGGGGGTAAGCAATCAGCCCCAGCATTTT
TRBV6-2/TRBV6-3	.	TRBJ1-1	TRBD1	CASSPHWTGSEAFF	TGTGCCAGCAGTCCCCACTGGACAGGGAGTGAAGCTTTCTTT
TRBV19	.	TRBJ2-3	.	CATLPGGGGTDTQYF	TGTGCCACTCTCCCTGGGGGCGGGGGAACAGATACGCAGTATTTT
TRBV7-2	.	TRBJ2-1	TRBD1	CASSLDRGGHNEQFF	TGTGCCAGCAGCCTAGACAGGGGCGGCCACAATGAGCAGTTCTTC
TRBV4-3	.	TRBJ2-7	TRBD1	CASSQDRVSYEQYF	TGCGCCAGCAGCCAGGACAGGGTTTCCTACGAGCAGTACTTC
TRBV12-3/TRBV12-4	once	TRBJ1-1	TRBD1	CASSLQGATEAFF	TGTGCCAGCAGTCTACAGGGGGCCACTGAAGCTTTCTTT
TRBV6-6	.	TRBJ1-2	.	CASSYDSDSYGYTF	TGTGCCAGCAGTTACGACAGCGACTCCTATGGCTACACCTTC
TRBV19	.	TRBJ1-3	.	CASSIGQPRDTIYF	TGTGCCAGTAGTATTGGACAGCCAAGGGACACCATATATTTT
TRBV5-1	.	TRBJ1-4	.	CASSGQGATNEKLFF	TGCGCCAGCAGTGGGCAGGGCGCAACTAATGAAAAACTGTTTTTT